Each of the 4 T cell receptor beta chains below was sequenced from the same sample in a study of shared clonotypes between healthy human individuals. Generated by immunoSEQ multiplex PCR, the TCRdb table keeps only in-frame clones and is missing some. The table shows roughly 1 million clones, with 65% to 80% occurring only once. The sample taken for sequencing was memory CD4+ T cells sorted from blood. Regarding subset: CD45RA-negative fraction. These receptors all come from a man aged 18 to 30 in good health.

The chain combines TRBV10-3 with TRBJ2-1; unclear D gene. Per the germline V gene, CDR1 is ENHRY and CDR2 is SYGVKD. This CDR3 is 13 amino acids long. Trimming pared 11 bases from V and 6 bases from J, leaving 17 bases between. The DNA of the CDR3 is TGTGCCTACTGGGGTCAAGGTCTCAATGAGCAGTTCTTC. Translated: CAYWGQGLNEQFF.

The chain links TRBV2 to TRBJ1-2; D might be TRBD1 (5 bases). V shed 4 bases and J shed 4 bases, with 7 bases lying between them. The CDR3 is 12 amino acids. Germline CDR1 and CDR2: SNHLY and FYNNEI. In DNA form, the CDR3 reads TGTGCCAGCAGTGCCGGGGGCTATGGCTACACCTTC. It yields the protein CASSAGGYGYTF.

CDR3 in amino acids: CASSLAPTGTEKLFF. CDR3 in DNA: TGCGCCAGCAGCCTAGCCCCGACAGGGACTGAAAAACTGTTTTTT. This chain links TRBV5-1 with TRBJ1-4; 7 nucleotides align to TRBD1. The CDR3 contains 15 residues. Trimming cost V 4 bases and J 7 bases; bases outside gene matches: 10. CDR1 and CDR2 from the germline V gene are SGHRS and YFSETQ.

The V gene is TRBV6-6, the J gene TRBJ1-5; tentatively, D is TRBD1 (5 bases). CDR1 and CDR2 from the germline V gene are MNHNY and SVGAGI (reference sequence). The length of the CDR3 is 13 residues. V was pared by 11 bases and J by 3 bases, with 14 bases between. CDR3 protein: CAARDSNNQPQHF. The CDR3 bases are TGTGCCGCTCGAGACAGCAACAATCAGCCCCAGCATTTT.